Shown below are 11 T cell receptor beta chains from a single sample sequenced in a study of blood T cell repertoires in COVID-19. Clones were read by immunoSEQ multiplex PCR, and TCRdb kept only the in-frame ones, dropping some. The data hold some 130,000 clones, with about 76% observed a single time. The source material was peripheral blood. Receptor source: a man of 80 years or more with acute or convalescent COVID-19.

The chain has TRBV4-1 and TRBJ1-5; no reliable D call. V lost 0 bases, J lost 7 bases, and 13 bases lay in between. The CDR3 has 15 residues. Germline values: CDR1 MGHRA, CDR2 YSYEKL. The CDR3 region is CASSQDPGIEQPQHF. CDR3 DNA sequence: TGCGCCAGCAGCCAAGATCCGGGAATTGAGCAGCCCCAGCATTTT.

The chain joins TRBV6-1 to TRBJ2-7, with 8 bases aligning to TRBD1. This CDR3 has 15 amino acids. The V segment lost 0 bases and the J segment 3 bases; nucleotides outside the gene matches: 4. The V gene's germline CDR1 is MNHNS and CDR2 SASEGT. The CDR3 region is CASSEAGTGYYEQYF. Written as DNA, the CDR3 is TGTGCCAGCAGTGAAGCGGGGACAGGATACTACGAGCAGTACTTC.

The V call is TRBV27, the J call TRBJ1-5; a possible D gene is TRBD1 (5 bases). Germline V CDR1 and CDR2: MNHEY, SMNVEV (reference sequence). This CDR3 region has 15 residues. V lost 5 bases, J lost 3 bases, and 14 bases lay in between. As DNA, the CDR3 is TGTGCCAGCAGTCTACTGGGGCAGATCAATCAGCCCCAGCATTTT. Protein: CASSLLGQINQPQHF.

This clone was recorded many times. This sequence joins TRBV6-2 or TRBV6-3 and TRBJ1-2; the match to TRBD1 covers 8 bases. The germline V gene encodes CDR1 MNHEY and CDR2 SVGEGT. The CDR3 totals 16 residues. J was trimmed by 4 bases and V by 4 bases; bases with no gene match: 11. As DNA, the CDR3 is TGTGCCAGCAGTTTCAACCGGGACAGGCGTGCCTATGGCTACACCTTC. As protein: CASSFNRDRRAYGYTF.

The V and J genes are TRBV19 and TRBJ2-7; 8 bases map to TRBD1. Germline V gives CDR1 LNHDA, CDR2 SQIVND (reference sequence). V lost 10 bases to trimming and J lost 0 bases; unmatched junction nucleotides: 8. The CDR3 length is 14 residues. CDR3 residues: CATSGQGRSYEQYF. DNA for the CDR3: TGTGCCACCTCAGGACAGGGTCGCTCCTACGAGCAGTACTTC.

This clone was seen a few times. The rearrangement joins TRBV9 to TRBJ2-1, with a tentative D call TRBD1 (6 bases). The CDR3 has 16 amino acids. V was shortened by 0 bases and J by 0 bases, with 10 bases between the two germline ends. Germline CDR1 is SGDLS and CDR2 is YYNGEE. The CDR3 spells CASSVATGPSYNEQFF. Here the CDR3 DNA reads TGTGCCAGCAGCGTAGCTACAGGGCCCTCCTACAATGAGCAGTTCTTC.

V is TRBV3-1 (or the pseudogene TRBV3-2) and J is TRBJ2-1; no definite D call. There are 12 residues in the CDR3. V shed 4 bases and J shed 10 bases, with 11 bases lying between them. Germline assignment: CDR1 LGHDT and CDR2 YNNKEL (reference sequence). As DNA, the CDR3 is TGTGCCAGCAGCCTCGAAGTCGGGGAGCAGTTCTTC. It is translated as CASSLEVGEQFF.

J is TRBJ2-5 and V is TRBV29-1, with D perhaps matching TRBD1 (7 bases). The length of the CDR3 is 13 residues. The V gene's germline CDR1 is SQVTM and CDR2 ANQGSEA. Trimming removed 5 bases from V and 5 bases from J, with 15 bases in between. In DNA form, the CDR3 reads TGCAGCGTTAAGGGGGCGGGGATGGAGACCCAGTACTTC. Its protein is CSVKGAGMETQYF.

The chain recombines TRBV7-8 with TRBJ2-6; perhaps TRBD1 as D (5 bases). The CDR3 has 19 amino acids. Trimming took off 0 bases at V and 0 bases at J, with 15 bases between the two ends. From germline, CDR1 is SGHVS and CDR2 FQNEAQ. CDR3 sequence reads: CASSLARRESLSGANVLTF. The CDR3 coding sequence is TGTGCCAGCAGCTTAGCGCGCAGGGAAAGTCTCTCTGGGGCCAACGTCCTGACTTTC.

The V and J genes are TRBV9 and TRBJ2-1, with TRBD2 as a possible D gene (6 bases). Looked up from germline, CDR1 is SGDLS and CDR2 is YYNGEE. This CDR3 has 16 residues. Trimming took 0 bases from V and 4 from J, leaving 14 bases between them. CDR3 sequence reads: CASSVGGGGSYNEQFF. The DNA for the CDR3 is TGTGCCAGCAGCGTAGGAGGTGGGGGGAGTTACAATGAGCAGTTCTTC.

This chain uses TRBV6-5 with TRBJ1-2; 7 nucleotides line up with TRBD1. Germline CDR1 MNHEY, CDR2 SVGAGI. V lost 5 bases and J lost 4; bases outside the gene matches: 4. The CDR3 is 13 residues long. CDR3 bases: TGTGCCAGCAGTACGGGACAGTCCTATGGCTACACCTTC. It yields the protein CASSTGQSYGYTF.